This T cell receptor (beta chain) was captured by sequencing in a study of beta chain features in type 1 diabetes. Findings of the study overall: Moderate but significant shortening of TCRB CDR3s was recorded in all four CD4+ subsets from Type 1 diabetes patients.

Reverse transcribing all isolated RNA meant expressed TCRB transcripts were sequenced. Some clones are missing from TCRdb's copy, which holds only in-frame ones; the method was immunoSEQ multiplex PCR. The profile shows under 400,000 clones, 10% to 15% of them singletons. CDR1 and CDR2 (germline): SEHNR, FQNEAQ (reference sequence). There are 14 residues in the CDR3. The V end was cut by 1 base, the J end by 4 bases, with 9 bases between. A remark on this clone: Its target is not known.

The sequence was collected from a woman aged 18-29 years with type 1 diabetes. The gene calls are TRBV7-9 and TRBJ2-3, with D perhaps matching TRBD2 (5 bases). Material: naive CD4+ T cells from blood. The CDR3: CASSLGLEADTQYF. The CDR3 DNA is TGTGCCAGCAGCTTAGGTTTGGAGGCAGATACGCAGTATTTT.